Following are 25 T cell receptor beta chains from one sample sequenced in a study of CD8+ T cells in alopecia areata. The authors extracted RNA and reverse transcribed it into cDNA as the sequencing template. Libraries were prepared by immunoSEQ multiplex PCR; TCRdb keeps only in-frame clonotypes and omits some of them. The data show 150,000 to 200,000 clones, with approximately 61% seen just once and just over 1% held by the top ten. The treatment was: oral pan-JAK inhibitor, 5-10 mg twice daily. The material sequenced was CD4+ T cells sorted from blood, taken at week 24, from a patient treated with tofacitinib. The receptors were sampled from a human donor with alopecia areata.

The chain links TRBV29-1 to TRBJ1-1; possibly TRBD1 for D (6 bases). V dropped 4 bases and J dropped 7 bases, with 13 bases sitting between them. Germline CDR1 SQVTM, CDR2 ANQGSEA. This CDR3 region has 12 residues. CDR3 sequence: CSVVRRGGEAFF. The DNA of the CDR3 is TGCAGCGTTGTGCGCAGGGGTGGTGAAGCTTTCTTT.

The chain joins TRBV7-3 to TRBJ2-7; 10 bases agree with TRBD1. The length of the CDR3 is 14 residues. Losses at the gene ends were 3 bases for V and 2 bases for J; bases not matched to a gene: 1. The germline CDR1 and CDR2 sequences are SGHTA and FQGTGA. CDR3 sequence: CASSFDRGPYEQYF. CDR3 DNA sequence: TGTGCCAGCAGCTTCGACAGGGGGCCCTACGAGCAGTACTTC.

This clone has just one count. J is TRBJ2-3 and V is TRBV4-3, with TRBD2 matching 8 bases. The CDR3 runs to 17 residues. The germline gives CDR1 LGHNA, CDR2 YSLEER. The V and J ends lost 0 bases and 1 base, in that order; junction bases with no gene match: 6. The CDR3 nucleotides are TGCGCCAGCAGCCAAGAGTCAGCGGGGGCTGGCACAGATACGCAGTATTTT. It specifies CASSQESAGAGTDTQYF.

This clone was picked up a small number of times. V is TRBV4-3 and J is TRBJ2-3; tentatively, D is TRBD1 (5 bases). CDR1 LGHNA and CDR2 YSLEER come from the germline V gene. Trimming removed 1 base at V and 6 bases at J, with 14 bases between. This CDR3 is built from 15 residues. The CDR3 sequence: CASSQVGPQTDTQYF. The CDR3 DNA reads TGCGCCAGCAGCCAAGTGGGGCCGCAAACGGATACGCAGTATTTT.

The chain employs TRBV7-8 and TRBJ2-1; 9 bases are shared with TRBD1. CDR1 and CDR2 from the germline V gene are SGHVS and FQNEAQ. The CDR3 is 12 residues long. V lost 4 bases, J lost 12 bases, and 4 bases stayed unmatched. The CDR3 spells CASSSRTGVQFF. The CDR3 region has the DNA TGTGCCAGCAGCTCACGGACAGGGGTGCAGTTCTTC.

This clone was seen only a few times. V gene TRBV29-1 combines with J gene TRBJ2-7; the D is unclear. The CDR3 has 13 amino acids. V gave up 4 bases and J gave up 4 bases, with 14 bases separating them. Germline V CDR1 and CDR2: SQVTM, ANQGSEA. CDR3 residues: CSVASVREYEQYF. CDR3 DNA sequence: TGCAGCGTTGCAAGCGTCAGAGAATACGAGCAGTACTTC.

V and J are TRBV29-1 and TRBJ2-5; 8 nucleotides line up with TRBD1. V dropped 5 bases and J dropped 5; count of bases not matched to a gene: 13. The CDR3 sequence is 15 residues long. CDR1 is SQVTM and CDR2 is ANQGSEA in the germline V gene. The CDR3 loop is CSVRSAGGLLETQYF. CDR3 DNA: TGCAGCGTTCGCTCGGCAGGGGGCCTTTTGGAGACCCAGTACTTC.

The chain links TRBV4-1 to TRBJ2-2; 9 nucleotides line up with TRBD2. The CDR3 extends over 16 amino acids. Germline-derived CDR1 and CDR2 are MGHRA and YSYEKL. The trim removed 0 bases at V and 8 bases at J, leaving 7 bases unmatched. The CDR3 nucleotides are TGCGCCAGCAGCCAAGACTCTGCGGGGGGGCTTGGGGAGCTGTTTTTT. Protein: CASSQDSAGGLGELFF.

In its sample, this clone was seen many times. J is TRBJ1-1 and V is TRBV12-5; 8 nucleotides match TRBD1. This CDR3 contains 15 residues. After removal of 1 base from V and 7 bases from J, the junction contained 8 bases not matched to a gene. Germline loops: CDR1 LGHNT, CDR2 FRNRAP. The CDR3 region is CASGLGIRGQSEAFF. CDR3 nucleotides: TGTGCTAGTGGTTTGGGGATCAGGGGGCAAAGTGAAGCTTTCTTT.

A remark on this clone: Within the sample, other DNA sequences also encode this same CDR3. The chain uses TRBV6-5 and TRBJ2-7; D uncertain. Per the germline V gene, CDR1 is MNHEY and CDR2 is SVGAGI. This CDR3 contains 11 residues. Trimming took off 0 bases at V and 6 bases at J, with 3 bases between the two ends. CDR3 nucleotides: TGTGCCAGCAGTTACTCGGGCGAGCAGTACTTC. Translating gives CASSYSGEQYF.

This rearrangement joins TRBV7-2 to TRBJ1-2, with 7 bases fitting TRBD1. After removal of 5 bases from V and 8 bases from J, the junction contained 11 bases not matched to a gene. Per the germline V gene, CDR1 is SGHTA and CDR2 is FQGNSA. This CDR3 region has 14 residues. DNA of the CDR3: TGTGCCAGCAGCGGGGTGACAGGGCTTGGGGGCTACACCTTC. Protein sequence: CASSGVTGLGGYTF.

The chain couples TRBV29-1 to TRBJ1-4; 10 bases match TRBD1. CDR3 size: 13 residues. Germline loops: CDR1 SQVTM, CDR2 ANQGSEA. With V trimmed by 7 bases and J by 8 bases, 7 bases remained unmatched. The CDR3 sequence: CSASPGQGEKLFF. The CDR3 nucleotides are TGCAGCGCTTCACCGGGACAGGGGGAAAAACTGTTTTTT.

V gene TRBV30 combines with J gene TRBJ1-5; a possible D gene is TRBD1 (5 bases). From germline, CDR1 is GTSNPN and CDR2 SVGIG (reference sequence). Trimming pared 0 bases from V and 7 bases from J, leaving 10 bases between. The CDR3 contains 13 residues. The chain's CDR3 is CAWSVRVGQPQHF. CDR3 DNA: TGTGCCTGGAGTGTCAGGGTAGGGCAGCCCCAGCATTTT.

V usage is TRBV5-1 and J usage is TRBJ2-5, with 12 bases lining up with TRBD2. CDR1 is SGHRS, CDR2 YFSETQ, per germline. The V and J ends lost 1 base and 2 bases, in that order; junction bases with no gene match: 3. The CDR3 has 16 amino acids. As DNA, the CDR3 is TGCGCCAGCAGCTTGCTAGCGGGGGGGAATCAAGAGACCCAGTACTTC. It is translated as CASSLLAGGNQETQYF.

The CDR3: CAWSVGMRGPFF. The CDR3 nucleotides are TGTGCCTGGAGTGTTGGTATGAGAGGCCCTTTCTTT. This chain links TRBV30 with TRBJ1-1; no clear D gene. The CDR3 sequence is 12 residues long. CDR1 is GTSNPN, CDR2 SVGIG, per germline (reference sequence). V was trimmed by 0 bases and J by 12 bases, leaving 14 bases between them.

The rearrangement uses TRBV29-1 and TRBJ2-2; D gene uncertain. CDR3 length: 13 residues. CDR1 and CDR2 from the germline V gene are SQVTM and ANQGSEA. Trimming shortened V by 4 bases and J by 1 base, and 7 bases separated the two germline ends. This CDR3 reads CSVGQLNTGELFF. CDR3 nucleotides: TGCAGCGTTGGGCAGCTGAACACCGGGGAGCTGTTTTTT.

The V and J genes are TRBV6-5 and TRBJ2-7, with D perhaps TRBD1 (6 bases). The V gene lost 10 bases and the J gene lost 1 base, with 17 bases spanning the gap. This CDR3 has 14 residues. In germline, CDR1 is MNHEY, CDR2 SVGAGI. Here the CDR3 DNA reads TGTGCCACCTCTCTCAACGGACAGTCCTACGAGCAGTACTTC. The encoded protein is CATSLNGQSYEQYF.

The chain couples TRBV29-1 to TRBJ2-3; 7 bases match TRBD2. The V gene end was trimmed by 8 bases and the J gene end by 5 bases; junction bases not matched to a gene: 7. The CDR3 is 12 amino acids. Germline V CDR1 and CDR2: SQVTM, ANQGSEA. The CDR3 region is CSTASGVDTQYF. CDR3 nucleotides: TGCAGCACGGCTAGCGGAGTAGATACGCAGTATTTT.

The CDR3 region has the DNA TGCAGCGTTGAAGATCCGTTTAGGTCGGACTATGGCTACACCTTC. Translated, it gives CSVEDPFRSDYGYTF. The chain employs TRBV29-1 and TRBJ1-2; D not certain. Germline V lookup: CDR1 SQVTM, CDR2 ANQGSEA. The CDR3 extends over 15 amino acids. V was clipped by 0 bases and J by 3 bases, with 14 bases between them.

This clone was seen a single time. The chain is built from TRBV4-3 and TRBJ1-6; perhaps TRBD1 as D (6 bases). CDR3 length: 15 amino acids. Trimming took 0 bases from V and 10 from J, leaving 13 bases between them. Germline V gives CDR1 LGHNA, CDR2 YSLEER. The CDR3 sequence is CASSQDRGGRSPLHF. DNA of the CDR3: TGCGCCAGCAGCCAAGATCGAGGGGGGAGGTCACCCCTCCACTTT.

This chain joins TRBV29-1 and TRBJ1-5, with a possible D match to TRBD1 (6 bases). Germline V gives CDR1 SQVTM, CDR2 ANQGSEA. There are 12 residues in the CDR3. V lost 7 bases and J lost 7, with 14 bases in between. CDR3 sequence reads: CSDPTGMQPQHF. In DNA form, the CDR3 reads TGCAGCGACCCAACAGGGATGCAGCCCCAGCATTTT.

This clone was counted at least ten times. CDR3 protein: CASSESRDRPNYGYTF. The DNA for the CDR3 is TGCGCCAGCAGTGAGTCCCGGGACAGACCTAACTATGGCTACACCTTC. The chain combines TRBV10-2 with TRBJ1-2, with 7 bases matching TRBD1. V lost 0 bases and J lost 0; bases outside the gene matches: 4. This CDR3 spans 16 amino acids. The germline gives CDR1 WSHSY, CDR2 SAAADI.

This clone has just a few counts. The chain employs TRBV30 and TRBJ1-5; no clear D. The CDR3 is made up of 11 amino acids. Per the germline V gene, CDR1 is GTSNPN and CDR2 is SVGIG (reference sequence). V shed 4 bases and J shed 9 bases, with 10 bases lying between them. The CDR3 DNA sequence: TGTGCCTGGAATAAAGGAGGGCCCCAGCATTTT. This sequence encodes CAWNKGGPQHF.

The chain's CDR3 is CASSVDSGSYNEQFF. The CDR3 nucleotides read TGTGCCAGCAGCGTAGATAGCGGGTCCTACAATGAGCAGTTCTTC. The chain uses TRBV9 and TRBJ2-1, with 7 bases that match TRBD2. The germline V gene encodes CDR1 SGDLS and CDR2 YYNGEE. The CDR3 totals 15 residues. Trimming at V came to 0 bases and at J to 1 base, leaving 1 base not matched to a gene.

The rearrangement joins TRBV30 to TRBJ1-5; D is undetermined. Trimming shortened V by 0 bases and J by 5 bases, and 11 bases separated the two germline ends. Germline CDR1 GTSNPN, CDR2 SVGIG (reference sequence). The CDR3 loop spans 14 amino acids. CDR3 in DNA: TGTGCCTGGAGTGTAAGTGATCGGCATCAGCCCCAGCATTTT. It translates to CAWSVSDRHQPQHF.